The sequence of this TCR beta chain was determined in a study of shared clonotypes between healthy human individuals. Unmatched junction bases numbered 14, after V lost 3 bases and J lost 4 bases. Looked up from germline, CDR1 is MGHRA and CDR2 is YSYEKL. This CDR3 contains 18 residues. Profiling relied on immunoSEQ multiplex PCR, and the TCRdb table lists in-frame clones only, not all of them. The sample shows roughly 660,000 clones, roughly 91% of them seen only once. Sequencing was done on a sample of memory CD8+ T cells from PBMCs. Specified subset: CD45RO+ cells pooled with CCR7-negative TemRA cells. This clonotype was sampled from a young man in good health. Some clones in this sample may be carry-over from other donors' samples. V and J are TRBV4-1 and TRBJ2-1, with 8 bases identical to TRBD2. The CDR3 reads CASSQTMLASGLYNEQFF. The CDR3 coding sequence is TGCGCCAGCAGCCAGACGATGCTGGCTAGCGGGTTGTACAATGAGCAGTTCTTC.